This T cell receptor beta chain originates from a study of cytomegalovirus exposure and HLA in healthy donors. As for the study in general: Of all 398 donors who were genotyped, 75% to 85% belonged to the Caucasian-associated ancestry cluster.

A note on this clone: The identical CDR3 is also encoded by other nucleotide sequences in the sample.

PCR was performed using 60 Vbeta and 13 Jbeta primers. In the authors' methods: Later work found around 72 million unique TCR beta chains, with 9 million to 13 million shared. Produced via immunoSEQ multiplex PCR; TCRdb's table is partial and in-frame only. That table gives V, J and clone size, and the DNA gave D and trimming. In the table there are 150,000 to 200,000 clones, 82% of which are singletons. The donors comprised healthy bone marrow donors. The CDR3 covers 14 residues. V dropped 4 bases and J dropped 1; count of bases not matched to a gene: 5. Germline CDR1 reads SGHRS; CDR2 reads YFSETQ. The rearrangement joins TRBV5-1 to TRBJ2-7; TRBD2 matches 7 bases. Sequencing was carried out using PBMCs. The clonotype was recovered from a man aged 40-55 years in good health and CMV-seronegative. CDR3 sequence: CASSLVGGSYEQYF. The CDR3 DNA is TGCGCCAGCAGCCTGGTCGGGGGGTCCTACGAGCAGTACTTC.